The 11 T cell receptor beta chains below all came from one sample that was sequenced in a study of T cell repertoires and HLA-DP antigens. The antigens of these receptors remain unknown. Here immunoSEQ multiplex PCR was the method, and the copy in TCRdb shows in-frame clones only, minus some. The profile covers about 89,000 clones, with around nine tenths appearing a single time and roughly 1.6% taken by the ten largest. The sample consisted of CD4+ T cells from PBMCs. All receptors derive from a man in his fifties or sixties in good health and CMV-seronegative.

The chain employs TRBV4-3 and TRBJ2-3; TRBD2 agrees at 9 bases. Germline CDR1 reads LGHNA; CDR2 reads YSLEER. This CDR3 spans 15 amino acids. V shed 4 bases, J shed 3 bases, and the junction held 5 bases outside the gene matches. Here the CDR3 reads CASSLTSGPTDTQYF. For the CDR3, the DNA is TGCGCCAGCAGCCTAACTAGCGGGCCAACAGATACGCAGTATTTT.

The rearrangement links TRBV5-4 to TRBJ1-2; TRBD1 might be the D (5 bases). CDR3 length equals 14 residues. Germline loops: CDR1 SGHNT, CDR2 YYREEE (reference sequence). V was pared by 6 bases and J by 3 bases, with 15 bases between. The CDR3 reads CASTPTVRDYGYTF. The CDR3 DNA reads as TGTGCCAGCACCCCGACAGTGAGGGACTATGGCTACACCTTC.

CDR3 protein: CASSAGQTNYGYTF. The CDR3 coding sequence is TGTGCCAGCAGTGCGGGACAAACGAACTATGGCTACACCTTC. The chain couples TRBV28 to TRBJ1-2, with D possibly matching TRBD1 (6 bases). Germline V gives CDR1 MDHEN, CDR2 SYDVKM. The CDR3 has 14 residues. Trimming took off 5 bases at V and 2 bases at J, with 12 bases between the two ends.

V and J are TRBV10-3 and TRBJ1-2, with no clear D. The CDR3 totals 13 residues. Looked up from germline, CDR1 is ENHRY and CDR2 is SYGVKD. The germline V and J ends were trimmed by 5 bases and 8 bases, with 15 bases remaining between them. DNA for the CDR3: TGTGCCATCAGTTTGGGCGGCTGGGAAGGCTACACCTTC. It codes for CAISLGGWEGYTF.

This sequence joins TRBV6-1 and TRBJ2-6; the match to TRBD2 covers 10 bases. This CDR3 is 18 amino acids long. Looked up from germline, CDR1 is MNHNS and CDR2 is SASEGT. The J segment lost 0 bases and the V segment lost 1 base, leaving 3 bases of the junction unmatched. The CDR3 spells CASSEDPSGSSGANVLTF. The CDR3 nucleotides read TGTGCCAGCAGTGAAGACCCTAGCGGGAGCTCTGGGGCCAACGTCCTGACTTTC.

This chain uses TRBV6-5 with TRBJ1-3; 8 bases agree with TRBD1. Germline V gene data show CDR1 as MNHEY and CDR2 as SVGAGI. This CDR3 region has 13 residues. Trimming cost V 8 bases and J 2 bases; bases outside gene matches: 2. CDR3 protein: CASSGGPGNTIYF. CDR3 bases: TGTGCCAGCTCAGGGGGCCCTGGAAACACCATATATTTT.

The chain recombines TRBV19 with TRBJ1-2; D is ambiguous. V was shortened by 3 bases and J by 5 bases, with 13 bases between the two germline ends. CDR3 length: 14 residues. Germline V gene sequence: CDR1 LNHDA, CDR2 SQIVND (reference sequence). CDR3 sequence reads: CASSMAVTGYGYTF. CDR3 in DNA: TGTGCCAGTAGTATGGCGGTTACGGGGTATGGCTACACCTTC.

V gene TRBV19 combines with J gene TRBJ1-5, with D possibly being TRBD1 (5 bases). The germline gives CDR1 LNHDA, CDR2 SQIVND (reference sequence). Deletions cut 5 bases from V and 6 bases from J, with 11 bases between. The CDR3 is 13 amino acids. CDR3 bases: TGTGCCAGTAGTCGGCAGGGTCCTCAGCCCCAGCATTTT. Protein product: CASSRQGPQPQHF. Full variable domain (missing parts from reference TRBV19 and TRBJ1-5): DGGITQSPKYLFRKEGQNVTLSCEQNLNHDAMYWYRQDPGQGLRLIYYSQIVNDFQKGDIAEGYSVSREKKESFPLTVTSAQKNPTAFYLCASSRQGPQPQHFGDGTRLSIL.

A single count supports this clone. The chain has TRBV6-5 and TRBJ1-6, with TRBD1 matching 9 bases. This CDR3 is built from 15 residues. The germline CDR1 and CDR2 sequences are MNHEY and SVGAGI. V lost 6 bases and J lost 7; bases outside the gene matches: 7. CDR3 coding DNA: TGTGCCAGCAGGGCCGGACAGGGGTGGAATTCACCCCTCCACTTT. Translation: CASRAGQGWNSPLHF.

This chain connects TRBV5-5 to TRBJ2-7, with D unresolved. Trimming took off 1 base at V and 3 bases at J, with 8 bases between the two ends. Germline CDR1 and CDR2: SGHKS and YYEKEE (reference sequence). This CDR3 has 13 residues. The CDR3 nucleotides are TGTGCCAGCAGCTTGTTGCAGCACTACGAGCAGTACTTC. The encoded protein is CASSLLQHYEQYF.

The genes are TRBV6-5 and TRBJ1-1; 7 positions agree with TRBD1. The J segment lost 6 bases and the V segment lost 5 bases, leaving 9 bases of the junction unmatched. This CDR3 spans 14 amino acids. The germline gives CDR1 MNHEY, CDR2 SVGAGI. The CDR3 region is CASSNRGGSAEAFF. The CDR3 DNA reads as TGTGCCAGCAGTAACAGGGGCGGAAGCGCTGAAGCTTTCTTT.